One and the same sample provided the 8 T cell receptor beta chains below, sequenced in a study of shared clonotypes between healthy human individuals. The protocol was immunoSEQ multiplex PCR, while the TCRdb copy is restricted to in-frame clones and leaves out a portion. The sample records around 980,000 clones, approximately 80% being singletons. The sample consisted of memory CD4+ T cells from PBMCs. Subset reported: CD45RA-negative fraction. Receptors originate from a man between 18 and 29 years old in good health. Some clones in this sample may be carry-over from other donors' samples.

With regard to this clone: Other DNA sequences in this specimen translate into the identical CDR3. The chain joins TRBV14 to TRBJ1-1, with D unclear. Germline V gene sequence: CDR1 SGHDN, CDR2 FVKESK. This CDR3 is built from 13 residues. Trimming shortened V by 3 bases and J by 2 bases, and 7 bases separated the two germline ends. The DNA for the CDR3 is TGTGCCAGCAGCCAGGGTTACAACACTGAAGCTTTCTTT. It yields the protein CASSQGYNTEAFF.

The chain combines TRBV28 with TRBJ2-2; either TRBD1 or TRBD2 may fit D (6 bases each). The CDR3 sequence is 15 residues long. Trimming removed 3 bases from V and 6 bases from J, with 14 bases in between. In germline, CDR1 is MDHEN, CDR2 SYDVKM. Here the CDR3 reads CASSLAGHRSGELFF. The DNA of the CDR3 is TGTGCCAGCAGTTTGGCGGGACATCGGTCCGGGGAGCTGTTTTTT.

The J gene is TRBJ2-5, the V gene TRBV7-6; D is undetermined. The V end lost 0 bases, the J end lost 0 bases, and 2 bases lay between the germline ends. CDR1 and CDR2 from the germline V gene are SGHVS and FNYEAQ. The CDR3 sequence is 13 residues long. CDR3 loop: CASSLAYQETQYF. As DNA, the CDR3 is TGTGCCAGCAGCTTAGCGTACCAAGAGACCCAGTACTTC.

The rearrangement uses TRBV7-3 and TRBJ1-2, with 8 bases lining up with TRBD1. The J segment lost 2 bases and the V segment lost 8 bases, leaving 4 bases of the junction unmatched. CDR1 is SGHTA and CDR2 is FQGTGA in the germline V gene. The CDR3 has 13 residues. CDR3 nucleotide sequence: TGTGCCAGCTCTGACAGGGGAAACTATGGCTACACCTTC. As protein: CASSDRGNYGYTF.

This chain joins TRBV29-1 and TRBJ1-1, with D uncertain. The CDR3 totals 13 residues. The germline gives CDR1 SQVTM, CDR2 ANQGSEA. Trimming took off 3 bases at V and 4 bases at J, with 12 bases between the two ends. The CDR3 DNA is TGCAGCGTTGATTATGGTGTGGGCACTGAAGCTTTCTTT. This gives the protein CSVDYGVGTEAFF.

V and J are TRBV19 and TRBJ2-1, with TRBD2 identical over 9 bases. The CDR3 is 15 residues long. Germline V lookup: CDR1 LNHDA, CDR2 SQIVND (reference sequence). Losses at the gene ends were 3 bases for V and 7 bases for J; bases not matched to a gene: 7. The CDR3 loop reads CASSMREGHNNEQFF. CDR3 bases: TGTGCCAGTAGTATGCGGGAGGGCCATAATAATGAGCAGTTCTTC.

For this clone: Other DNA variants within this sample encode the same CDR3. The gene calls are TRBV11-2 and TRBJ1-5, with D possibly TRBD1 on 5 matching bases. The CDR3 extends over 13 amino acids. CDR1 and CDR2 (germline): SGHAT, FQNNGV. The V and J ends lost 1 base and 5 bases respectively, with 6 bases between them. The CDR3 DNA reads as TGTGCCAGCAGCTTAGTAGGGGATCAGCCCCAGCATTTT. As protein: CASSLVGDQPQHF.

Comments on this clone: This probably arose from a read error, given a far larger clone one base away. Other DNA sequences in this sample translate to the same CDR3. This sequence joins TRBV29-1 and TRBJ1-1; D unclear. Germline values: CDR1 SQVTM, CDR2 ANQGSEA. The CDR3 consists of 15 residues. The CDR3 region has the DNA TGCAGCGTCAGCCCCGGGTGGGGAATGAACACTGAGGCTTTCTTT. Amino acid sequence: CSVSPGWGMNTEAFF.